This record looks at one T cell receptor (beta chain) sequence and its context. No antigen is known for it. This CDR3 contains 13 residues. Trimming stripped 8 bases from V and 2 bases from J, with 13 bases between. The germline CDR1 and CDR2 sequences are DFQATT and SNEGSKA (reference sequence). This sample is part of a study of response to subunit inactivated influenza vaccine. Study-level results: The study's authors posited that every seasonal influenza vaccination enlists few new T cells.

TCRdb processed the RT-PCR reads anew with MiXCR; each CDR3 protein has one entry. Among roughly 290,000 distinct CDR3 sequences listed, 20% to 25% were seen once. This chain uses TRBV20-1 with TRBJ2-1; D remains ambiguous. The source of this sequence is a man aged 50-75 years who received an inactivated influenza vaccine. Specimen: PBMCs from blood, collected 21 months after vaccination. CDR3 amino acids: CSCIWFAYNEQFF. CDR3 in DNA: TGCAGTTGTATCTGGTTCGCCTACAATGAGCAGTTCTTC.